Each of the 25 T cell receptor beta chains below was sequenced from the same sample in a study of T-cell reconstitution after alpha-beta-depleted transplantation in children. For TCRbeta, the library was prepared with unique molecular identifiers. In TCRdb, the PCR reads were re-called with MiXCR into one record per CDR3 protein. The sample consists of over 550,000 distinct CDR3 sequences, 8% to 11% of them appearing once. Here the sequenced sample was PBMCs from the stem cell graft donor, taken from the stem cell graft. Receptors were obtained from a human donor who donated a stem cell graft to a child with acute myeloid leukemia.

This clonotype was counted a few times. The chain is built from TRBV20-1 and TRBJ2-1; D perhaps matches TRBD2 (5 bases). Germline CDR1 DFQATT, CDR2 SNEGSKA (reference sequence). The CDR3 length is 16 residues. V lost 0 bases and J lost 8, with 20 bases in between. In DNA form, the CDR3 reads TGCAGTGCTAGAGATCCCCTAGCAGGTACTATGGATGAGCAGTTCTTC. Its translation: CSARDPLAGTMDEQFF.

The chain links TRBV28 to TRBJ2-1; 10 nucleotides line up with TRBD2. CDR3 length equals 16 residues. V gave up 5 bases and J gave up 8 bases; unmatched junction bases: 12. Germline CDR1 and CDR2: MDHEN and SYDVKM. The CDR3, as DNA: TGTGCCAGCAGTCTCTGGACTAGCGGAAGGAAGGATGAGCAGTTCTTC. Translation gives CASSLWTSGRKDEQFF.

CDR3 nucleotide sequence: TGTGCCGTCCCTTGGGGGGGGACTCCAAGCTCCTATAATTCACCCCTCCACTTT. Its translation: CAVPWGGTPSSYNSPLHF. The chain is built from TRBV10-3 and TRBJ1-6, with D tentatively TRBD1 (5 bases). Per germline, CDR1 ENHRY and CDR2 SYGVKD. V dropped 11 bases and J dropped 0 bases, with 23 bases sitting between them. The CDR3 extends over 18 amino acids.

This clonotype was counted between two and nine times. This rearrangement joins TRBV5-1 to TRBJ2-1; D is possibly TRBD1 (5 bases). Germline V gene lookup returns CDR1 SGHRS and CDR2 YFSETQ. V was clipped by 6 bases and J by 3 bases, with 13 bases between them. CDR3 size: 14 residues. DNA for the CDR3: TGCGCCAGCACCTATATCCAGGGCTACAATGAGCAGTTCTTC. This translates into CASTYIQGYNEQFF.

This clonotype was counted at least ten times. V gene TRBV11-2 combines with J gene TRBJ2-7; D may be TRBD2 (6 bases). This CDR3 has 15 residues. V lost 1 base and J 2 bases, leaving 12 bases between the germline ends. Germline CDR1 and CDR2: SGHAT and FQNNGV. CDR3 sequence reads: CASSLALPGAYEQYF. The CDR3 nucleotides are TGTGCCAGCAGCTTAGCGCTACCGGGGGCCTACGAGCAGTACTTC.

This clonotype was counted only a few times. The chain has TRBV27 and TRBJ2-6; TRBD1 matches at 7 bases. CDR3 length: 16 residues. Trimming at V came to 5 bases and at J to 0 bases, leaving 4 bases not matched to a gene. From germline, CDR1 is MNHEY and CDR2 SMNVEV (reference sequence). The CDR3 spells CASSQGDPSGANVLTF. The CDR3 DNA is TGTGCCAGCAGTCAGGGGGATCCCTCTGGGGCCAACGTCCTGACTTTC.

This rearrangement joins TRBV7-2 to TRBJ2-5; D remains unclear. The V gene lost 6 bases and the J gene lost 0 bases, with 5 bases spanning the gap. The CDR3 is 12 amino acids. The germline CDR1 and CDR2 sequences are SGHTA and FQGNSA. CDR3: CASRGYQETQYF. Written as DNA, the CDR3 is TGTGCCAGCAGAGGCTACCAAGAGACCCAGTACTTC.

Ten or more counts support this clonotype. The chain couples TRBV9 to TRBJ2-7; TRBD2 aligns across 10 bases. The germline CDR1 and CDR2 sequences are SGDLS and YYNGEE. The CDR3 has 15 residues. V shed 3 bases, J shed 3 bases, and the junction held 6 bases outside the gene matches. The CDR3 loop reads CASSAAGTSDYEQYF. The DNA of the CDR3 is TGTGCCAGCAGCGCCGCCGGGACTAGCGACTACGAGCAGTACTTC.

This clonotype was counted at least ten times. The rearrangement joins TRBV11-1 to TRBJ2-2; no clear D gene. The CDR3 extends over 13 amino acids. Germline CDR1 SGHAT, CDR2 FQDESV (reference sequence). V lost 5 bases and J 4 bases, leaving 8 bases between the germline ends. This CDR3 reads CASSRLGTGELFF. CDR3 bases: TGTGCCAGCAGCAGGCTCGGCACCGGGGAGCTGTTTTTT. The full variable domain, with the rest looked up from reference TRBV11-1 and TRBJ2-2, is EAEVAQSPRYKITEKSQAVAFWCDPISGHATLYWYRQILGQGPELLVQFQDESVVDDSQLPKDRFSAERLKGVDSTLKIQPAELGDSAMYLCASSRLGTGELFFGEGSRLTVL.

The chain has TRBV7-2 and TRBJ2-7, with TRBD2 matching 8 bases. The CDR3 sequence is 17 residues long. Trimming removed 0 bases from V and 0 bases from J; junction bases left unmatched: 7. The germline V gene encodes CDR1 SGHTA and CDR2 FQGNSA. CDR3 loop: CASSLAAAGAVSYEQYF. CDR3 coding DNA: TGTGCCAGCAGCTTAGCAGCAGCGGGGGCGGTCTCCTACGAGCAGTACTTC.

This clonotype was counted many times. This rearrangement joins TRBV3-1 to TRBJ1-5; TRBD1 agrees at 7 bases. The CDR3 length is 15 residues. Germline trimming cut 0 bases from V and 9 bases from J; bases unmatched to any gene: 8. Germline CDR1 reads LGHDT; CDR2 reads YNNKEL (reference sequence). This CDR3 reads CASSQDQGVGRPQHF. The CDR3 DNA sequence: TGTGCCAGCAGCCAAGATCAGGGGGTGGGGCGGCCCCAGCATTTT.

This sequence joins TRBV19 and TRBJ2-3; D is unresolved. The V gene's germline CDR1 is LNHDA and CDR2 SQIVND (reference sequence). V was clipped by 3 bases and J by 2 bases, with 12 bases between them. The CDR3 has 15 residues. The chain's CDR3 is CASSIIRATTDTQYF. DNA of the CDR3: TGTGCCAGTAGTATTATCCGTGCTACCACAGATACGCAGTATTTT. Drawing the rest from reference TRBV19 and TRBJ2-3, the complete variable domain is DGGITQSPKYLFRKEGQNVTLSCEQNLNHDAMYWYRQDPGQGLRLIYYSQIVNDFQKGDIAEGYSVSREKKESFPLTVTSAQKNPTAFYLCASSIIRATTDTQYFGPGTRLTVL.

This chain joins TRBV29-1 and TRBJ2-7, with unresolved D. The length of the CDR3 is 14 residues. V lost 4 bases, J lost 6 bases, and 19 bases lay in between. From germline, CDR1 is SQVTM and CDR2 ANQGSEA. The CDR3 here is CSVVSWSTPLEQYF. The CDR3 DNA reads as TGCAGCGTTGTCTCCTGGAGCACACCCCTCGAGCAGTACTTC.

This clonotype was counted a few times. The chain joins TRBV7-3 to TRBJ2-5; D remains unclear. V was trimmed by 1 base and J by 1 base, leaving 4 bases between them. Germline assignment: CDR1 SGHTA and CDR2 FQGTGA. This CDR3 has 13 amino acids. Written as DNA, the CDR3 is TGTGCCAGCAGCTTAAACGCCCAAGAGACCCAGTACTTC. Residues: CASSLNAQETQYF.

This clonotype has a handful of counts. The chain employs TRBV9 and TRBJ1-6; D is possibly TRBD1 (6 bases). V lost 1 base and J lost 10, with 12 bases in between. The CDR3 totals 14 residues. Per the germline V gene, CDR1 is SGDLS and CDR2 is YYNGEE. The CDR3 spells CASSVKGGESPLHF. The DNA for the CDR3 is TGTGCCAGCAGCGTAAAGGGGGGAGAATCACCCCTCCACTTT. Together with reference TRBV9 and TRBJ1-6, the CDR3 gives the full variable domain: DSGVTQTPKHLITATGQRVTLRCSPRSGDLSVYWYQQSLDQGLQFLIQYYNGEERAKGNILERFSAQQFPDLHSELNLSSLELGDSALYFCASSVKGGESPLHFGNGTRLTVT.

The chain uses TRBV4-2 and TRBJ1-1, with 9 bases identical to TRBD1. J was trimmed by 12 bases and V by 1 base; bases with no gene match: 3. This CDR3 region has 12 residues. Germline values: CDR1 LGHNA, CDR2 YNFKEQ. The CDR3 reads CASSQGQGGTFF. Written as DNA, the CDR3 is TGTGCCAGCAGCCAAGGACAGGGGGGAACTTTCTTT.

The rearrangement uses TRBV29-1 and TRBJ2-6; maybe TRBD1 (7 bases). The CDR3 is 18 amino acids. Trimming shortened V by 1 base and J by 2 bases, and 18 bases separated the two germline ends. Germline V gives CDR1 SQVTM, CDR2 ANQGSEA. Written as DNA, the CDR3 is TGCAGCGTTGAAGGCCGCCGCCAGGGGGGAACTGGGGCCAACGTCCTGACTTTC. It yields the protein CSVEGRRQGGTGANVLTF.

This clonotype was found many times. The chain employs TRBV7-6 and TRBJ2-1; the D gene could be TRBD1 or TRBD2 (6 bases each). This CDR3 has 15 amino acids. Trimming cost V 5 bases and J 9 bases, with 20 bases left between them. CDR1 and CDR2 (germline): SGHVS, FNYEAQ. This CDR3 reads CASSTETGGLSEQFF. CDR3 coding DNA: TGTGCCAGCAGCACCGAGACAGGCGGACTAAGTGAGCAGTTCTTC.

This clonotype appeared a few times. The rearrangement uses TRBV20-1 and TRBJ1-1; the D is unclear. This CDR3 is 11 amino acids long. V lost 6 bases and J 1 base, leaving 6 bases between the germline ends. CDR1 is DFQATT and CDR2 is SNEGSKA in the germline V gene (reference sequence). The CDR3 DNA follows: TGCAGTGCGTTAGAGAACACTGAAGCTTTCTTT. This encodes CSALENTEAFF.

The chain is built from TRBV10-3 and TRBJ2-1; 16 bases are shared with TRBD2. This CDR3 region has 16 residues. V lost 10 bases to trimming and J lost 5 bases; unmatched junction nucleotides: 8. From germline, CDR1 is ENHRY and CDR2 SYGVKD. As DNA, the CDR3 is TGTGCCAGCTTACCGGGACTAGCGGGAGGGAACAATGAGCAGTTCTTC. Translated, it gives CASLPGLAGGNNEQFF.

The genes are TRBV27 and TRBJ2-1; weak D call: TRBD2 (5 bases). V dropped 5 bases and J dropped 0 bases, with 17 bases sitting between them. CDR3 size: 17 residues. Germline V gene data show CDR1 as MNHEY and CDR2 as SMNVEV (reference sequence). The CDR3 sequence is CASSLALRLTSYNEQFF. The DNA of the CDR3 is TGTGCCAGCAGTCTAGCCCTACGGCTGACCTCCTACAATGAGCAGTTCTTC.

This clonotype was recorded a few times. This CDR3 is CASRRSGSAGADTQYF. The CDR3 DNA reads as TGTGCCAGCAGGCGGAGCGGGAGTGCGGGAGCCGATACGCAGTATTTT. The gene calls are TRBV7-2 and TRBJ2-3; 8 positions agree with TRBD2. This CDR3 contains 16 residues. The V gene end was trimmed by 6 bases and the J gene end by 6 bases; junction bases not matched to a gene: 14. The germline V gene has CDR1 SGHTA and CDR2 FQGNSA.

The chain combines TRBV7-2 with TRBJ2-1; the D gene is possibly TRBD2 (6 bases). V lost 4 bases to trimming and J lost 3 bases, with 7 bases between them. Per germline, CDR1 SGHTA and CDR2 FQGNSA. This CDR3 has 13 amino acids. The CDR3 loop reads CASSYSGYNEQFF. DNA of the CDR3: TGTGCCAGCAGCTATAGCGGCTACAATGAGCAGTTCTTC.

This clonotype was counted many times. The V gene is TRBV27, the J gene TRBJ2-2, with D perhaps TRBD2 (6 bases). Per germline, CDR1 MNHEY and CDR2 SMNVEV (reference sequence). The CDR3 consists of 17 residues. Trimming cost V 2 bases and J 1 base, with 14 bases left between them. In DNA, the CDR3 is TGTGCCAGCAGTTTAAATATACTAGCCCTGAACACCGGGGAGCTGTTTTTT. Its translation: CASSLNILALNTGELFF.

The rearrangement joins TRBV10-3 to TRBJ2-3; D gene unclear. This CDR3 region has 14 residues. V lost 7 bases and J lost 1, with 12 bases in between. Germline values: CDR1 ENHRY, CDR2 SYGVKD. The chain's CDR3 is CAIMGSRGTDTQYF. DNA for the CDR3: TGTGCCATCATGGGGTCTCGGGGCACAGATACGCAGTATTTT.